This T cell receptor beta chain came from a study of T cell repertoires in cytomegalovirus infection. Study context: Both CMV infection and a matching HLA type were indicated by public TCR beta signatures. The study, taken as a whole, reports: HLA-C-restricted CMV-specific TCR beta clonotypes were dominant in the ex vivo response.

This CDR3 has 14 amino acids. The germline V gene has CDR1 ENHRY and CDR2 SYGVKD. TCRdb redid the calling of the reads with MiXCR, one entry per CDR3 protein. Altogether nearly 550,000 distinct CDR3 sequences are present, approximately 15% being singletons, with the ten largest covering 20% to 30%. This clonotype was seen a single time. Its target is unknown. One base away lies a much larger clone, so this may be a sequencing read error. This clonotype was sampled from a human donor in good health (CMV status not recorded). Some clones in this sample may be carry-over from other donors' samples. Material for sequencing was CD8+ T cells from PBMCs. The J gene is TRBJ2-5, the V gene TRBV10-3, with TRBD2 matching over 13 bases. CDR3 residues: CAIRTSGSEENQYF. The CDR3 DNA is TGTGCCATTCGGACTAGCGGGAGTGAGGAGAACCAGTACTTC.